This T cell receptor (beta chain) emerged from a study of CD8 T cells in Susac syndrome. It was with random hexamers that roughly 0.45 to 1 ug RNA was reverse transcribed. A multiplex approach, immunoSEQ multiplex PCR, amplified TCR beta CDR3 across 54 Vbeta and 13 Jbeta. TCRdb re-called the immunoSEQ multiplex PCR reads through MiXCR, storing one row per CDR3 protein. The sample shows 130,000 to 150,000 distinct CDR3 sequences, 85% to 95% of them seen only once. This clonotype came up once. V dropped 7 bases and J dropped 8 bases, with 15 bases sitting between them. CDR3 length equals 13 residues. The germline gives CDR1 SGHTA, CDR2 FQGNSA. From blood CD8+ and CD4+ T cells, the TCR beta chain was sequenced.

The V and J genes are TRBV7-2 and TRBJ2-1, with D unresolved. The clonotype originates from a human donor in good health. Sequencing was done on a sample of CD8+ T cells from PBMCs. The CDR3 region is CASIKDLWDEQFF. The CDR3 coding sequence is TGTGCCAGCATCAAGGACCTATGGGATGAGCAGTTCTTC.